Shown below are 5 T cell receptor beta chains from a single sample sequenced in a study of neurological immune-mediated disorders. TCRdb reprocessed the 5' RACE reads with MiXCR, giving one entry per CDR3 protein. The table includes roughly 67,000 distinct CDR3 sequences, more than 3.5% detected once. Sequenced sample: PBMCs. The receptors come from a man in his forties or fifties with multiple sclerosis.

This clonotype was counted at least ten times. This chain links TRBV7-8 with TRBJ2-3; the match to TRBD1 covers 8 bases. V lost 1 base to trimming and J lost 2 bases; unmatched junction nucleotides: 2. The CDR3 extends over 15 amino acids. Germline V gene lookup returns CDR1 SGHVS and CDR2 FQNEAQ. Written as DNA, the CDR3 is TGTGCCAGCAGCTTAGGGGACAGGTACACAGATACGCAGTATTTT. It yields the protein CASSLGDRYTDTQYF.

By share, this clonotype counts as medium-sized. The rearrangement uses TRBV20-1 and TRBJ2-1; TRBD2 matches at 9 bases. The V segment lost 6 bases and the J segment 9 bases; nucleotides outside the gene matches: 15. CDR3 length equals 15 residues. The germline CDR1 and CDR2 sequences are DFQATT and SNEGSKA (reference sequence). CDR3 region: CSATRVSGGSSEQFF. In nucleotides, the CDR3 is TGCAGTGCGACCCGGGTTAGCGGGGGATCTAGTGAGCAGTTCTTC.

On this clonotype itself: This may stem from a read error, because a much larger clone lies one nucleotide away. This chain links TRBV4-1 with TRBJ1-3; no clear D gene. This CDR3 has 18 residues. Trimming removed 0 bases at V and 1 base at J, with 16 bases between. Looked up from germline, CDR1 is MGHRA and CDR2 is YSYEKL. CDR3 DNA: TGCGCCAGCAGCCAAGACCTAGGTTTCGCCAAATCTGGAAACACCATATATTTT. Amino acid sequence: CASSQDLGFAKSGNTIYF.

This clonotype showed up many times. The chain uses TRBV20-1 and TRBJ2-2, with TRBD2 matching 10 bases. Germline lookup yields CDR1 DFQATT and CDR2 SNEGSKA (reference sequence). Losses at the gene ends were 3 bases for V and 1 base for J; bases not matched to a gene: 2. This CDR3 has 15 residues. The CDR3 DNA reads as TGCAGTGCTAGCCCTAGCGGGGGGAACACCGGGGAGCTGTTTTTT. This gives the protein CSASPSGGNTGELFF.

This clonotype was detected only a few times. A much larger clone lies a single base off, so this may be a read error. The rearrangement uses TRBV20-1 and TRBJ2-6, with D tentatively TRBD2 (7 bases). CDR1 is DFQATT, CDR2 SNEGSKA, per germline (reference sequence). The CDR3 has 15 residues. The chain's CDR3 is CSAVGGGSGAKVLTF. In DNA form, the CDR3 reads TGCAGTGCCGTGGGCGGGGGCTCTGGGGCCAAAGTCCTGACTTTC.